The T cell receptor (beta chain) described here comes from a study of cytomegalovirus exposure and HLA in healthy donors. Amplification used 60 Vbeta primers and 13 Jbeta primers. Clones were sequenced by immunoSEQ multiplex PCR, and TCRdb holds only the in-frame ones, with some missing. The sample records 200,000 to 250,000 clones, more than 60% being singletons. The TCR comes from a woman aged 25 to 39 in good health and CMV-seronegative. The sequenced sample was PBMCs.

The CDR3 DNA reads as TGTGCCAGCAGGGGTCCCGGGACAGGGTCGTTCGAGCAGTACTTC. Encoded protein: CASRGPGTGSFEQYF. The V and J genes are TRBV7-2 and TRBJ2-7; 9 bases map to TRBD1. Trimming took 6 bases from V and 6 from J; bases not matched to a gene: 12. Germline V gene sequence: CDR1 SGHTA, CDR2 FQGNSA. The CDR3 runs to 15 residues.